This T cell receptor beta chain originates from a study of tumor-infiltrating lymphocytes in primary liver carcinoma. The wider study: Patients of both sexes were 30 to 69 years old. Study-level points and caveats: Tumor top-250-clone fractions significantly exceeded those of blood (p = 0.039).

A primer matching the constant region was used to make TCR beta cDNA from approximately 520 ng of total RNA. Library construction for TCR beta comprised three nested multiplex PCR rounds performed with slightly modified ARM-PCR. In the first two PCR rounds, TRBV1-TRBV30 forward primers were paired with a C-beta reverse primer, and each round lasted approximately 10 cycles. TCRdb re-analysed the multiplex PCR reads in MiXCR, keeping a single row per CDR3 protein. Of about 92,000 distinct CDR3 sequences in the sample, roughly 70% were seen once. It was from roughly 20-30 mg of unsorted bulk tissue that RNA and DNA were co-extracted. Resecting the tumor surgically was how the patients' primary liver carcinoma was treated. Note on this clonotype: Antigen specificity is unknown.

CDR3 length: 15 residues. V shed 4 bases and J 0 bases; nucleotides not matched to a gene: 4. From germline, CDR1 is SGHRS and CDR2 YFSETQ. Input material: tumor-adjacent normal liver tissue. The V call is TRBV5-1, the J call TRBJ2-1, with 7 nucleotides matching TRBD2. This receptor was taken from a man aged 40-49 years with primary liver carcinoma and hepatitis B virus infection. The CDR3 DNA is TGCGCCAGCAGCCCCCAGCGGGACTCCTACAATGAGCAGTTCTTC. This encodes CASSPQRDSYNEQFF.